Below are 18 T cell receptor beta chains sequenced from a single sample in a study of blood T cell repertoires in COVID-19. Profiling relied on immunoSEQ multiplex PCR, and the TCRdb table lists in-frame clones only, not all of them. The data contain 250,000 to 300,000 clones, roughly 89% of them singletons. The sample was PBMCs or T cells enriched from blood (not recorded which). All receptors come from a woman aged 60-70 years who had recovered from COVID-19.

This chain links TRBV19 with TRBJ1-1; no firm D call. CDR3 size: 13 residues. Trimming pared 3 bases from V and 3 bases from J, leaving 8 bases between. Per the germline V gene, CDR1 is LNHDA and CDR2 is SQIVND (reference sequence). CDR3 in DNA: TGTGCCAGTAGTATGGGCAGATACACTGAAGCTTTCTTT. Amino acids: CASSMGRYTEAFF.

This clone was detected only once. The genes are TRBV27 and TRBJ2-6; TRBD2 is a possible D gene (7 bases). V was shortened by 3 bases and J by 2 bases, with 17 bases between the two germline ends. This CDR3 is built from 18 residues. Germline V gene sequence: CDR1 MNHEY, CDR2 SMNVEV (reference sequence). The CDR3 coding sequence is TGTGCCAGCAGTTTGCGGGGGCTCCTAACCACTGGGGCCAACGTCCTGACTTTC. Residues: CASSLRGLLTTGANVLTF.

This chain connects TRBV11-2 to TRBJ2-2; maybe TRBD1 (6 bases). CDR1 and CDR2 from the germline V gene are SGHAT and FQNNGV. The CDR3 extends over 15 amino acids. V shed 5 bases and J shed 0 bases, with 10 bases lying between them. The CDR3 DNA follows: TGTGCCAGCAGCAAACAGGGAGCGAACACCGGGGAGCTGTTTTTT. It codes for CASSKQGANTGELFF.

As concerns this clone: An end of the junction does not agree with germline; a read error may underlie this. The rearrangement uses TRBV7-7 and TRBJ2-7, with a possible D match to TRBD2 (6 bases). From germline, CDR1 is SSHAT and CDR2 FNYEAQ (reference sequence). There are 14 residues in the CDR3. The CDR3, as DNA: TGTGCTAGCAGCTTCAGTGGCGGGGACTACGAGCAGTACTTC. This gives the protein CASSFSGGDYEQYF.

The J gene is TRBJ1-1, the V gene TRBV3-1 (or the pseudogene TRBV3-2), with D uncertain. The CDR3 is 13 amino acids. V dropped 3 bases and J dropped 5 bases, with 10 bases sitting between them. CDR1 is LGHDT and CDR2 is YNNKEL in the germline V gene (reference sequence). CDR3 sequence: CASSHLDKTEAFF. In DNA, the CDR3 is TGTGCCAGCAGCCATCTCGACAAAACTGAAGCTTTCTTT.

This sequence joins TRBV30 and TRBJ1-6; possible D gene TRBD1, 6 bases. V was cut by 0 bases and J by 7 bases, with 16 bases left in between. CDR1 and CDR2 from the germline V gene are GTSNPN and SVGIG (reference sequence). This CDR3 spans 16 amino acids. In DNA, the CDR3 is TGTGCCTGGAGTGTACAGCGAGGACAGCCAAATTCACCCCTCCACTTT. Its protein is CAWSVQRGQPNSPLHF.

V and J are TRBV7-2 and TRBJ2-1; the D is unclear. Trimming took 6 bases from V and 9 from J, leaving 12 bases between them. CDR1 is SGHTA, CDR2 FQGNSA, per germline. The CDR3 length is 12 residues. The CDR3 sequence is CASSYSVGEQFF. CDR3 DNA sequence: TGTGCCAGCAGTTACAGTGTCGGTGAGCAGTTCTTC.

The rearrangement joins TRBV4-1 to TRBJ1-4; D ambiguous. CDR1 MGHRA and CDR2 YSYEKL come from the germline V gene. This CDR3 contains 14 residues. V dropped 1 base and J dropped 4 bases, with 7 bases sitting between them. CDR3 protein: CASSQGADNEKLFF. CDR3 bases: TGCGCCAGCAGCCAAGGTGCGGATAATGAAAAACTGTTTTTT.

The chain is built from TRBV6-5 and TRBJ1-6; D is possibly TRBD1 (6 bases). Looked up from germline, CDR1 is MNHEY and CDR2 is SVGAGI. Trimming left V 7 bases short and J 19 bases short, with 26 bases between. CDR3 size: 14 residues. The DNA for the CDR3 is TGTGCCAGCAAATTCGGGACAAGGATTAGCCCCGCGCACTTT. This translates into CASKFGTRISPAHF.

The chain employs TRBV27 and TRBJ1-5, with TRBD1 matching over 7 bases. CDR1 MNHEY and CDR2 SMNVEV come from the germline V gene (reference sequence). This CDR3 contains 15 residues. Trimming cost V 4 bases and J 5 bases; bases outside gene matches: 8. CDR3 DNA: TGTGCCAGCAGTTCCAGGACAGGCGGGGATCAGCCCCAGCATTTT. This sequence encodes CASSSRTGGDQPQHF.

The rearrangement uses TRBV5-5 and TRBJ1-6, with no clear D. V was shortened by 0 bases and J by 6 bases, with 7 bases between the two germline ends. Germline lookup yields CDR1 SGHKS and CDR2 YYEKEE (reference sequence). The CDR3 totals 14 residues. CDR3: CASSLEPGNSPLHF. Here the CDR3 DNA reads TGTGCCAGCAGCTTGGAGCCGGGTAATTCACCCCTCCACTTT.

The chain uses TRBV28 and TRBJ1-2, with TRBD1 matching over 10 bases. The CDR3 has 13 amino acids. The junction had 3 bases not matched to a gene; V was cut back by 5 bases and J by 6 bases. Germline V gene lookup returns CDR1 MDHEN and CDR2 SYDVKM. The CDR3, as DNA: TGTGCCAGCAGTCCAGGGACAGGGGATGGCTACACCTTC. Translating it yields CASSPGTGDGYTF.

The chain carries TRBV30 and TRBJ2-1, with 13 nucleotides matching TRBD2. This CDR3 spans 12 amino acids. V was clipped by 8 bases and J by 10 bases; unmatched bases: 5. The germline V gene encodes CDR1 GTSNPN and CDR2 SVGIG (reference sequence). The CDR3 spells CARTSGREEQFF. The CDR3, as DNA: TGTGCCCGGACTAGCGGGAGAGAAGAGCAGTTCTTC.

This clone has only a few counts. CDR3 DNA: TGCGCCAGCAGCTATGGAGCGGAAGACAATGAGCAGTTCTTC. Translated, it gives CASSYGAEDNEQFF. The chain couples TRBV5-1 to TRBJ2-1; weak D call: TRBD2 (5 bases). Trimming took off 3 bases at V and 5 bases at J, with 12 bases between the two ends. The CDR3 contains 14 residues. Germline values: CDR1 SGHRS, CDR2 YFSETQ.

The chain links TRBV30 to TRBJ1-4, with D unresolved. The V end lost 4 bases, the J end lost 13 bases, and 13 bases lay between the germline ends. This CDR3 contains 11 residues. CDR1 GTSNPN and CDR2 SVGIG come from the germline V gene (reference sequence). CDR3 bases: TGTGCCTGGACTTACGGAGCAGCACTGTTTTTT. Its protein is CAWTYGAALFF.

The chain has TRBV30 and TRBJ2-2, with 7 nucleotides matching TRBD1. CDR3 length: 16 residues. Germline assignment: CDR1 GTSNPN and CDR2 SVGIG (reference sequence). With 7 bases clipped from V and 4 bases from J, the junction kept 15 bases outside the gene matches. In DNA form, the CDR3 reads TGTGCCTCCCGGACAGGTGTCAGAAGTAGCACCGGGGAGCTGTTTTTT. Translating gives CASRTGVRSSTGELFF. The full variable domain, completed using reference TRBV30 and TRBJ2-2, is SQTIHQWPATLVQPVGSPLSLECTVEGTSNPNLYWYRQAAGRGLQLLFYSVGIGQISSEVPQNLSASRPQDRQFILSSKKLLLSDSGFYLCASRTGVRSSTGELFFGEGSRLTVL.

This clone came up a few times. DNA for the CDR3: TGCGCCAGCAGCTCGCCCTCGGATGGCTACACCTTC. It encodes CASSSPSDGYTF. The genes are TRBV5-1 and TRBJ1-2; D uncertain. The CDR3 sequence is 12 residues long. Deletions cut 3 bases from V and 6 bases from J, with 9 bases between. Germline values: CDR1 SGHRS, CDR2 YFSETQ. Based on the CDR3 plus reference TRBV5-1 and TRBJ1-2, the full variable domain is KAGVTQTPRYLIKTRGQQVTLSCSPISGHRSVSWYQQTPGQGLQFLFEYFSETQRNKGNFPGRFSGRQFSNSRSEMNVSTLELGDSALYLCASSSPSDGYTFGSGTRLTVV.

This clone was recorded only once. This chain links TRBV5-1 with TRBJ2-1, with 10 bases that match TRBD2. Germline V gives CDR1 SGHRS, CDR2 YFSETQ. V lost 2 bases to trimming and J lost 4 bases; unmatched junction nucleotides: 6. This CDR3 has 16 residues. CDR3 amino acids: CASSLSGTSEYNEQFF. In DNA, the CDR3 is TGCGCCAGCAGCTTATCCGGGACTAGCGAATACAATGAGCAGTTCTTC.